Following are 28 T cell receptor beta chains from one sample sequenced in a study of control samples from healthy donors and cancer patients (dated by TCRdb to the early 2020s). The library was produced with the immunoSEQ multiplex PCR assay. In its TCRdb copy, this immuneACCESS table keeps in-frame sequences only and misses some clones. Where compared with another copy, unresolved V genes explain less than half of these, and the others have no known cause. The sample has roughly 28,000 clones on record, 79% of them singletons. In total, the top ten clones hold roughly a fifth of the sample. The specimen sequenced was PBMCs. These receptors all come from a man aged 60 to 69 with head and neck cancer.

The chain recombines TRBV5-4 with TRBJ2-6; D not resolved. Per the germline V gene, CDR1 is SGHNT and CDR2 is YYREEE (reference sequence). The CDR3 is 14 amino acids. V dropped 4 bases and J dropped 0 bases, with 5 bases sitting between them. The CDR3 nucleotides are TGTGCCAGCAGCCGAAACTCTGGGGCCAACGTCCTGACTTTC. The encoded protein is CASSRNSGANVLTF.

The chain uses TRBV19 and TRBJ2-5; D gene uncertain. Germline-derived CDR1 and CDR2 are LNHDA and SQIVND (reference sequence). With 4 bases removed from V and 4 bases from J, the gap between germline ends came to 4 bases. The CDR3 is 11 amino acids. For the CDR3, the DNA is TGTGCCAGTAGTAGGGGAGAGACCCAGTACTTC. It yields the protein CASSRGETQYF.

This clone was seen just once. The chain combines TRBV12-3 or TRBV12-4 with TRBJ2-5; 7 positions agree with TRBD2. V gave up 6 bases and J gave up 5 bases; unmatched junction bases: 6. The CDR3 length is 13 residues. CDR3 sequence: CASSMTSRETQYF. The CDR3 nucleotides read TGTGCCAGCAGCATGACTAGCCGGGAGACCCAGTACTTC.

The V gene is TRBV23-1, the J gene TRBJ1-2, with 7 bases lining up with TRBD1. TRBV23-1 is flagged as an ORF with uncertain function. The CDR3 covers 17 residues. With V trimmed by 0 bases and J by 0 bases, 7 bases remained unmatched. In nucleotides, the CDR3 is TGCGCCAGCAGTCAATCTCCCCCGGGACAGTCTAACTATGGCTACACCTTC. Encoded protein: CASSQSPPGQSNYGYTF.

The V gene is TRBV28, the J gene TRBJ1-3; D gene ambiguous. This CDR3 has 14 residues. Per germline, CDR1 MDHEN and CDR2 SYDVKM. V was cut by 3 bases and J by 0 bases, with 6 bases left in between. CDR3 protein: CASSFWNSGNTIYF. DNA for the CDR3: TGTGCCAGCAGTTTCTGGAACTCTGGAAACACCATATATTTT. The full variable domain, rest sourced from reference TRBV28 and TRBJ1-3, is DVKVTQSSRYLVKRTGEKVFLECVQDMDHENMFWYRQDPGLGLRLIYFSYDVKMKEKGDIPEGYSVSREKKERFSLILESASTNQTSMYLCASSFWNSGNTIYFGEGSWLTVV.

The chain is built from TRBV10-3 and TRBJ1-1, with TRBD1 as a possible D gene (5 bases). Germline V CDR1 and CDR2: ENHRY, SYGVKD. The CDR3 is made up of 14 amino acids. Deletions cut 4 bases from V and 5 bases from J, with 14 bases between. In DNA, the CDR3 is TGTGCCATCAGTGTAGGGGCAGGTAGAACTGAAGCTTTCTTT. Translating it yields CAISVGAGRTEAFF.

This chain joins TRBV6-2 or TRBV6-3 and TRBJ1-1; D call uncertain. Trimming cost V 2 bases and J 4 bases, with 2 bases left between them. The CDR3 has 11 amino acids. Germline CDR1 reads MNHEY; CDR2 reads SVGEGT. CDR3 sequence reads: CASSYPTEAFF. In DNA, the CDR3 is TGTGCCAGCAGTTACCCCACTGAAGCTTTCTTT.

The V gene is TRBV12-3 or TRBV12-4, the J gene TRBJ1-3; unclear D gene. CDR3 length: 13 amino acids. The V gene lost 2 bases and the J gene lost 9 bases, with 11 bases spanning the gap. The CDR3 loop is CASSLPAARTIYF. The DNA for the CDR3 is TGTGCCAGCAGTTTACCCGCCGCGCGCACCATATATTTT.

This clone showed up just once. V usage is TRBV27 and J usage is TRBJ2-1, with TRBD2 as a possible D gene (6 bases). From germline, CDR1 is MNHEY and CDR2 SMNVEV (reference sequence). CDR3 length equals 15 residues. The V gene lost 5 bases and the J gene lost 9 bases, with 20 bases spanning the gap. CDR3 amino acids: CASSHRRAVLGEQFF. CDR3 nucleotides: TGTGCCAGCAGTCACAGGAGGGCGGTCTTAGGTGAGCAGTTCTTC.

This sequence joins TRBV18 and TRBJ2-5; D not resolved. Trimming took off 2 bases at V and 4 bases at J, with 11 bases between the two ends. The CDR3 has 14 residues. The germline V gene encodes CDR1 KGHSH and CDR2 LQKENI. The chain's CDR3 is CASSPAARAETQYF. Written as DNA, the CDR3 is TGTGCCAGCTCACCAGCGGCAAGGGCAGAGACCCAGTACTTC.

This clone was detected only once. This chain uses TRBV11-2 with TRBJ1-1; maybe TRBD1 (5 bases). The CDR3 consists of 13 residues. Germline-derived CDR1 and CDR2 are SGHAT and FQNNGV. V lost 1 base to trimming and J lost 6 bases, with 9 bases between them. CDR3 region: CASSLGQGSEAFF. In DNA form, the CDR3 reads TGTGCCAGCAGCTTAGGTCAGGGCTCTGAAGCTTTCTTT.

The chain joins TRBV20-1 to TRBJ1-5; D is ambiguous. The V gene's germline CDR1 is DFQATT and CDR2 SNEGSKA (reference sequence). V lost 3 bases and J lost 5, with 11 bases in between. This CDR3 region has 13 residues. In DNA form, the CDR3 reads TGCAGTGCTAGTGGTGGGTTGGATCAGCCCCAGCATTTT. Translated: CSASGGLDQPQHF.

The chain joins TRBV18 to TRBJ1-2; D might be TRBD1 (6 bases). The CDR3 runs 15 residues. Germline V CDR1 and CDR2: KGHSH, LQKENI. V gave up 1 base and J gave up 1 base, with 10 bases separating them. CDR3: CASSPLGQSNYGYTF. The CDR3 DNA reads as TGTGCCAGCTCACCACTTGGACAGAGTAACTATGGCTACACCTTC.

V and J are TRBV3-1 (or the pseudogene TRBV3-2) and TRBJ1-1, with D unresolved. CDR3 length equals 15 residues. Germline V gene data show CDR1 as LGHDT and CDR2 as YNNKEL (reference sequence). Deletions cut 0 bases from V and 1 base from J, with 9 bases between. CDR3 sequence: CASSQERGRNTEAFF. The CDR3 nucleotides read TGTGCCAGCAGCCAAGAACGTGGACGGAACACTGAAGCTTTCTTT.

This clone was counted only a few times. This chain links TRBV30 with TRBJ1-2; D is perhaps TRBD1 (6 bases). Looked up from germline, CDR1 is GTSNPN and CDR2 is SVGIG (reference sequence). Trimming stripped 3 bases from V and 8 bases from J, with 25 bases between. CDR3 length equals 16 residues. The CDR3 loop is CAWSVGGTGNKRGYTF. CDR3 DNA: TGTGCCTGGAGCGTGGGGGGAACAGGGAACAAGAGGGGCTACACCTTC.

V is TRBV19 and J is TRBJ2-1, with 7 bases lining up with TRBD2. Trimming took 4 bases from V and 7 from J; bases not matched to a gene: 19. The CDR3 is made up of 18 amino acids. Germline CDR1 and CDR2: LNHDA and SQIVND (reference sequence). For the CDR3, the DNA is TGTGCCAGTAGTAGGGGACGGCGGGGGAACCGGGGAGGAAATGAGCAGTTCTTC. Its translation: CASSRGRRGNRGGNEQFF.

The chain employs TRBV19 and TRBJ2-7; the match to TRBD2 covers 10 bases. Germline V CDR1 and CDR2: LNHDA, SQIVND (reference sequence). The CDR3 loop spans 15 amino acids. The V segment lost 2 bases and the J segment 3 bases; nucleotides outside the gene matches: 4. CDR3 sequence: CASSITASGSYEQYF. CDR3 nucleotides: TGTGCCAGTAGTATAACGGCTAGCGGGAGCTACGAGCAGTACTTC.

The chain is built from TRBV12-3 or TRBV12-4 and TRBJ2-7; perhaps D is TRBD1 or TRBD2 (5 bases each). V lost 5 bases, J lost 0 bases, and 8 bases lay in between. The CDR3 extends over 13 amino acids. The CDR3 sequence: CASSRDHSYEQYF. CDR3 DNA: TGTGCCAGCAGTCGGGACCACTCCTACGAGCAGTACTTC.

J is TRBJ2-3 and V is TRBV24-1; 12 nucleotides match TRBD2. Germline V CDR1 and CDR2: KGHDR, SFDVKD. V lost 4 bases and J lost 3; bases outside the gene matches: 7. This CDR3 spans 17 amino acids. DNA for the CDR3: TGTGCCACCAGTGAGACTAGCGGGGGCATCTCAACAGATACGCAGTATTTT. It yields the protein CATSETSGGISTDTQYF.

V is TRBV19 and J is TRBJ1-5, with D possibly TRBD1 on 5 matching bases. V lost 5 bases, J lost 6 bases, and 14 bases lay in between. The CDR3 length is 14 residues. The germline CDR1 and CDR2 sequences are LNHDA and SQIVND (reference sequence). The CDR3 nucleotides are TGTGCCAGTAGTTCGGGACTTTATCCTCAGCCCCAGCATTTT. Its protein product is CASSSGLYPQPQHF.

The gene calls are TRBV20-1 and TRBJ2-3; D remains unclear. This CDR3 has 10 amino acids. From germline, CDR1 is DFQATT and CDR2 SNEGSKA (reference sequence). CDR3 sequence reads: CRVGTDTQYF. CDR3 bases: TGCAGGGTTGGCACAGATACGCAGTATTTT.

The chain recombines TRBV29-1 with TRBJ2-1; 14 positions match TRBD2. The CDR3 has 16 residues. Trimming took 7 bases from V and 2 from J; bases not matched to a gene: 7. Germline V gene lookup returns CDR1 SQVTM and CDR2 ANQGSEA. The CDR3 region is CSAGTSGSGPYNEQFF. DNA for the CDR3: TGCAGCGCTGGGACTAGCGGGAGTGGCCCCTACAATGAGCAGTTCTTC.

The CDR3 loop reads CASTWAGDTGELFF. The CDR3 DNA reads as TGTGCCAGTACATGGGCAGGCGACACCGGGGAGCTGTTTTTT. This chain connects TRBV19 to TRBJ2-2; D gene ambiguous. The CDR3 covers 14 residues. V lost 7 bases to trimming and J lost 3 bases, with 12 bases between them. Germline values: CDR1 LNHDA, CDR2 SQIVND (reference sequence).

This CDR3 is CASSLGGVTGLGEAFF. The CDR3 nucleotides read TGCGCCAGCAGCTTGGGAGGGGTAACAGGATTGGGCGAAGCTTTCTTT. The chain is built from TRBV5-1 and TRBJ1-1; D is perhaps TRBD1 (5 bases). The CDR3 totals 16 residues. V dropped 0 bases and J dropped 8 bases, with 20 bases sitting between them. The germline gives CDR1 SGHRS, CDR2 YFSETQ.

This rearrangement joins TRBV9 to TRBJ2-2; either TRBD1 or TRBD2 may supply D (7 bases each). Germline V gene sequence: CDR1 SGDLS, CDR2 YYNGEE. The CDR3 loop spans 14 amino acids. V lost 4 bases and J 4 bases, leaving 11 bases between the germline ends. The CDR3 is CASSPGGGTGELFF. CDR3 DNA sequence: TGTGCCAGCAGCCCAGGGGGGGGCACCGGGGAGCTGTTTTTT.

The rearrangement links TRBV5-1 to TRBJ1-1; 8 bases align to TRBD1. V was clipped by 0 bases and J by 6 bases; unmatched bases: 10. From germline, CDR1 is SGHRS and CDR2 YFSETQ. This CDR3 contains 16 residues. The CDR3 coding sequence is TGCGCCAGCAGCTTGGGGGCAGGGGGCGACAGACCTGAAGCTTTCTTT. It is translated as CASSLGAGGDRPEAFF. The entire variable domain, with the rest obtained from reference TRBV5-1 and TRBJ1-1, is as follows: KAGVTQTPRYLIKTRGQQVTLSCSPISGHRSVSWYQQTPGQGLQFLFEYFSETQRNKGNFPGRFSGRQFSNSRSEMNVSTLELGDSALYLCASSLGAGGDRPEAFFGQGTRLTVV.

The chain has TRBV15 and TRBJ2-7; the match to TRBD1 covers 11 bases. This CDR3 is built from 15 residues. The V gene end was trimmed by 3 bases and the J gene end by 5 bases; junction bases not matched to a gene: 6. Germline-derived CDR1 and CDR2 are LNHNV and YYDKDF (reference sequence). The CDR3 region is CATSSRDRGNDEQYF. DNA for the CDR3: TGTGCCACCAGCAGCCGGGACAGGGGGAACGACGAGCAGTACTTC.

The chain has TRBV6-1 and TRBJ2-7; possible D gene TRBD1, 6 bases. Germline V gene sequence: CDR1 MNHNS, CDR2 SASEGT. V shed 5 bases and J shed 3 bases, with 8 bases lying between them. The CDR3 runs to 12 residues. The CDR3 DNA sequence: TGTGCCAGCAGTCAACAGGGCTACGAGCAGTACTTC. Its protein product is CASSQQGYEQYF.